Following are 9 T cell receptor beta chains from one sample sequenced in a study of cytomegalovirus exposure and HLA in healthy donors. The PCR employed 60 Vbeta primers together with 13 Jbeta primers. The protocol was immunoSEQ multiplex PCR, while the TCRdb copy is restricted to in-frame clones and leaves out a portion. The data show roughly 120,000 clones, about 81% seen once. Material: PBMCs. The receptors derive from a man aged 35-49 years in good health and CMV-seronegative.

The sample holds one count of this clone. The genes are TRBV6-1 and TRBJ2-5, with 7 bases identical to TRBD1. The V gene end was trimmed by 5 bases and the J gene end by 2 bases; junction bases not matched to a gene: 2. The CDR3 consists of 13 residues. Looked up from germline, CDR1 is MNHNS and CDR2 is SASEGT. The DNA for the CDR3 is TGTGCCAGCAGTTGGGGACAGCAAGAGACCCAGTACTTC. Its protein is CASSWGQQETQYF.

Written as DNA, the CDR3 is TGTGCCAGCAGCTTAAAGAGGGCTAGCGGCGAAGAGACCCAGTACTTC. It specifies CASSLKRASGEETQYF. The rearrangement joins TRBV7-3 to TRBJ2-5; 7 nucleotides line up with TRBD2. CDR1 and CDR2 (germline): SGHTA, FQGTGA. The CDR3 has 16 amino acids. V lost 1 base and J lost 3; bases outside the gene matches: 8.

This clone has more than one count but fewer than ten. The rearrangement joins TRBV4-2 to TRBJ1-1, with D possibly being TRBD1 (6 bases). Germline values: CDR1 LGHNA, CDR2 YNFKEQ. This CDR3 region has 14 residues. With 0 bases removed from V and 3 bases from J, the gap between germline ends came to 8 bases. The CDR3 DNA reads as TGTGCCAGCAGCCAAGATGCAGGGGACACTGAAGCTTTCTTT. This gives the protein CASSQDAGDTEAFF.

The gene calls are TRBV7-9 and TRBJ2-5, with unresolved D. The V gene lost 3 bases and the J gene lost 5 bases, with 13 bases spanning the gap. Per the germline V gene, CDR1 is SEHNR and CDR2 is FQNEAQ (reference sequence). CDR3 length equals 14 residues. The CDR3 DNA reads TGTGCCAGCAGCTTTTTTCGAGATTTGGAGACCCAGTACTTC. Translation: CASSFFRDLETQYF.

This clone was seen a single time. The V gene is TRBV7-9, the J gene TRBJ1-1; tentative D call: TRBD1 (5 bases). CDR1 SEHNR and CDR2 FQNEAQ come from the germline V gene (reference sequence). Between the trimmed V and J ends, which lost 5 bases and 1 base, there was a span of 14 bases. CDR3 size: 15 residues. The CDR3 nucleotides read TGTGCCAGCAGCATACCAGACAGAGAGAACACTGAAGCTTTCTTT. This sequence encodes CASSIPDRENTEAFF.

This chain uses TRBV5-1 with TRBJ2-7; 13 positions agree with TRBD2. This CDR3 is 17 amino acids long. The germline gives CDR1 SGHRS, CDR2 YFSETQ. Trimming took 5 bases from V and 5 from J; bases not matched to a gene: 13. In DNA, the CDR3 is TGCGCCAGCAGTCAAGGACTAGCGGGAGTTAGTTGGGACGAGCAGTACTTC. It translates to CASSQGLAGVSWDEQYF. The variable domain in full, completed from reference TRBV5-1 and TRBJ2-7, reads KAGVTQTPRYLIKTRGQQVTLSCSPISGHRSVSWYQQTPGQGLQFLFEYFSETQRNKGNFPGRFSGRQFSNSRSEMNVSTLELGDSALYLCASSQGLAGVSWDEQYFGPGTRLTVT.

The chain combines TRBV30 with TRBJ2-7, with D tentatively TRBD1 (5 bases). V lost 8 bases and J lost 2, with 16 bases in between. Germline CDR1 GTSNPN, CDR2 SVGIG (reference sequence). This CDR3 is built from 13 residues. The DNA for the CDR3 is TGTGCCACGGATAGGGGATATACCTACGAGCAGTACTTC. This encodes CATDRGYTYEQYF.

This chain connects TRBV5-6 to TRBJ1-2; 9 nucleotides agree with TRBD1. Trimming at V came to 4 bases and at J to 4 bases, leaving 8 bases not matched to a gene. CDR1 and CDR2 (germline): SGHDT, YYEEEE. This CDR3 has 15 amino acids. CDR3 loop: CASSPPGTGSYGYTF. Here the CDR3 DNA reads TGTGCCAGCAGCCCGCCCGGGACAGGGAGCTATGGCTACACCTTC.

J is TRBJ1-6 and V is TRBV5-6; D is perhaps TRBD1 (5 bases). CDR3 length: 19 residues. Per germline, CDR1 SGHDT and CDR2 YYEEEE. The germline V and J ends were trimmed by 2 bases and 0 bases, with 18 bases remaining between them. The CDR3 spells CASSLGGAVGSSYNSPLHF. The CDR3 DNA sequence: TGTGCCAGCAGCTTAGGAGGGGCCGTGGGGAGCTCCTATAATTCACCCCTCCACTTT.